This T cell receptor (beta chain) was recorded in a study of T cells after posttransplantation cyclophosphamide. In its sample, this clone was seen many times. Its antigen remains unknown. Treatment was busulfan-fludarabine conditioning, a marrow graft, and cyclophosphamide on days +3 and +4. Study results and limitations: Tissue-infiltrating T cells from skin or gut overlapped little with blood T cells. Recipient CMV seropositivity and CMV reactivation strongly tracked TRB clonality. Donor CD8+ memory clones often dominated recipient blood repertoires at later times.

Assay used: immunoSEQ multiplex PCR; TCRdb lists only in-frame clones, some missing. The data show about 10,000 clones, none appearing only once, with approximately 26% held by the ten largest. The sequencing used PBMCs, collected after allogeneic stem cell transplant with posttransplant cyclophosphamide. This receptor was identified in a female patient aged 40 to 50 who received an allogeneic stem cell transplant from a related donor, was CMV-positive, and had no GVHD. Certain T cells may be donor cells from the graft.

The CDR3 protein is CASSLRQGLHTEAFF. The CDR3 nucleotides read TGCGCCAGCAGCTTGCGGCAGGGGCTCCACACTGAAGCTTTCTTT. This chain connects TRBV5-1 to TRBJ1-1, with a weak D call TRBD1 (6 bases). The CDR3 is 15 amino acids. The ends were cut back, 1 base at V and 3 bases at J, with 13 bases in the middle. CDR1 is SGHRS, CDR2 YFSETQ, per germline.